The table lists the clone carrying this T cell receptor (beta chain) with a few counts. CDR1 is LNHNV and CDR2 is YYDKDF in the germline V gene (reference sequence). Trimming shortened V by 0 bases and J by 2 bases, and 8 bases separated the two germline ends. This CDR3 contains 14 residues. These data come from a study of blood T cell repertoires in COVID-19. Study overall: Sources were T cells, B-cell-depleted T cells, or PBMCs; the material itself was cDNA or gDNA.

The method was immunoSEQ multiplex PCR; TCRdb's version includes in-frame clones alone and lacks a portion of them. The table includes about 220,000 clones, roughly 84% detected once. V is TRBV15 and J is TRBJ2-7; TRBD1 is a possible D gene (6 bases). The sequencing input was peripheral blood. This TCR was sampled from a man in his thirties or forties with active or convalescent COVID-19. Here the CDR3 reads CATSREGGAYEQYF. CDR3 nucleotides: TGTGCCACCAGCAGAGAAGGGGGTGCCTACGAGCAGTACTTC.